The 14 T cell receptor beta chains given below trace back to one sample, sequenced in a study of cytomegalovirus exposure and HLA in healthy donors. Use of 60 Vbeta and 13 Jbeta primers characterized the PCR. Sequencing used immunoSEQ multiplex PCR; TCRdb keeps in-frame clones, though not all of them. The table lists about 98,000 clones, around two thirds of them singletons, with approximately 1.8% in the top ten. Sequenced material: PBMCs. Receptors originate from a male donor in good health and CMV-seronegative.

The rearrangement joins TRBV5-6 to TRBJ2-5; D is undetermined. The V end was cut by 4 bases, the J end by 2 bases, with 3 bases between. The V gene's germline CDR1 is SGHDT and CDR2 YYEEEE. The CDR3 sequence is 11 residues long. The CDR3 protein is CASSRQETQYF. In nucleotides, the CDR3 is TGTGCCAGCAGCCGTCAAGAGACCCAGTACTTC.

In nucleotides, the CDR3 is TGTGCCTGGAATAGTCTGGCGGAGTATGGCTACACCTTC. Translating it yields CAWNSLAEYGYTF. The chain links TRBV30 to TRBJ1-2; D not certain. The V end lost 4 bases, the J end lost 5 bases, and 14 bases lay between the germline ends. The CDR3 runs to 13 residues. Germline values: CDR1 GTSNPN, CDR2 SVGIG (reference sequence).

This clone has just one count. The chain links TRBV30 to TRBJ1-5, with 10 bases lining up with TRBD1. The CDR3 sequence is 15 residues long. Germline-derived CDR1 and CDR2 are GTSNPN and SVGIG (reference sequence). The ends lost 3 bases at V and 2 bases at J; junction bases unmatched: 4. CDR3 coding DNA: TGTGCCTGGAGGGGACAGGGGATGGGCAATCAGCCCCAGCATTTT. Amino acid sequence: CAWRGQGMGNQPQHF. Together with reference TRBV30 and TRBJ1-5, the CDR3 gives the full variable domain: SQTIHQWPATLVQPVGSPLSLECTVEGTSNPNLYWYRQAAGRGLQLLFYSVGIGQISSEVPQNLSASRPQDRQFILSSKKLLLSDSGFYLCAWRGQGMGNQPQHFGDGTRLSIL.

This chain uses TRBV7-2 with TRBJ2-3; the match to TRBD1 covers 8 bases. Looked up from germline, CDR1 is SGHTA and CDR2 is FQGNSA. This CDR3 is 15 amino acids long. Germline trimming cut 6 bases from V and 0 bases from J; bases unmatched to any gene: 5. The CDR3 loop is CASRPGGLSTDTQYF. DNA of the CDR3: TGTGCCAGCAGGCCAGGGGGCTTGAGCACAGATACGCAGTATTTT. Together with reference TRBV7-2 and TRBJ2-3, the CDR3 gives the full variable domain: GAGVSQSPSNKVTEKGKDVELRCDPISGHTALYWYRQSLGQGLEFLIYFQGNSAPDKSGLPSDRFSAERTGGSVSTLTIQRTQQEDSAVYLCASRPGGLSTDTQYFGPGTRLTVL.

J is TRBJ1-2 and V is TRBV10-2, with 8 bases fitting TRBD1. Germline CDR1 is WSHSY and CDR2 is SAAADI. The junction had 6 bases not matched to a gene; V was cut back by 4 bases and J by 8 bases. The CDR3 consists of 13 residues. The CDR3 coding sequence is TGCGCCAGCAGTGTATCCACAGGGGGAGGCTACACCTTC. Its protein is CASSVSTGGGYTF.

The J gene is TRBJ1-3, the V gene TRBV18; D call uncertain. The germline V gene encodes CDR1 KGHSH and CDR2 LQKENI. V was shortened by 3 bases and J by 0 bases, with 12 bases between the two germline ends. This CDR3 is 16 amino acids long. The CDR3 loop reads CASSPLPVDSGNTIYF. The DNA of the CDR3 is TGTGCCAGCTCACCCCTCCCAGTCGACTCTGGAAACACCATATATTTT.

The V call is TRBV7-8, the J call TRBJ2-7; D perhaps matches TRBD2 (6 bases). Trimming cost V 5 bases and J 1 base, with 27 bases left between them. Germline loops: CDR1 SGHVS, CDR2 FQNEAQ. CDR3 length: 19 amino acids. Here the CDR3 DNA reads TGTGCCAGCAGCGACACTTCGGGACTCCTCCTTAGTAGGTCCTACGAGCAGTACTTC. This sequence encodes CASSDTSGLLLSRSYEQYF. Looking up the rest from reference TRBV7-8 and TRBJ2-7 gives the full variable domain: GAGVSQSPRYKVAKRGQDVALRCDPISGHVSLFWYQQALGQGPEFLTYFQNEAQLDKSGLPSDRFFAERPEGSVSTLKIQRTQQEDSAVYLCASSDTSGLLLSRSYEQYFGPGTRLTVT.

This clone was picked up a small number of times. CDR3 region: CASRYGHSYEQYF. CDR3 nucleotide sequence: TGTGCCAGCAGGTACGGACACTCCTACGAGCAGTACTTC. This chain connects TRBV27 to TRBJ2-7; a possible D gene is TRBD1 (5 bases). V lost 6 bases to trimming and J lost 0 bases, with 9 bases between them. This CDR3 is 13 amino acids long. Germline CDR1 and CDR2: MNHEY and SMNVEV (reference sequence).

This chain joins TRBV15 and TRBJ1-2; possible D gene TRBD1, 6 bases. The CDR3 covers 16 residues. Germline V gives CDR1 LNHNV, CDR2 YYDKDF (reference sequence). Trimming pared 0 bases from V and 2 bases from J, leaving 13 bases between. The CDR3 DNA is TGTGCCACCAGCAGAGATGCGGTTCAGGGGAACTATGGCTACACCTTC. This encodes CATSRDAVQGNYGYTF.

This clone appeared once. The V call is TRBV10-3, the J call TRBJ2-7, with a weak D call TRBD2 (5 bases). Between the trimmed V and J ends, which lost 7 bases and 4 bases, there was a span of 14 bases. Germline CDR1 ENHRY, CDR2 SYGVKD. The CDR3 has 13 residues. CDR3 loop: CAIMSPRTYEQYF. CDR3 bases: TGTGCCATCATGTCCCCGCGGACTTACGAGCAGTACTTC.

The rearrangement uses TRBV4-2 and TRBJ1-2, with 7 nucleotides matching TRBD1. Trimming removed 4 bases from V and 7 bases from J; junction bases left unmatched: 18. Germline V gene lookup returns CDR1 LGHNA and CDR2 YNFKEQ. This CDR3 is built from 17 residues. The CDR3 coding sequence is TGTGCCAGCAGCCCCCCCGGGCAGAGACAGGGAATCGGTGGCTACACCTTC. Its translation: CASSPPGQRQGIGGYTF.

The chain is built from TRBV5-4 and TRBJ1-2, with 9 bases identical to TRBD1. V dropped 4 bases and J dropped 6; count of bases not matched to a gene: 7. The CDR3 spans 14 residues. Germline values: CDR1 SGHNT, CDR2 YYREEE (reference sequence). The DNA of the CDR3 is TGTGCCAGCAGCCTGACGGACAGGGGAAATGGCTACACCTTC. Translated: CASSLTDRGNGYTF.

This CDR3 is CASSLGGRGLISNQPQHF. In DNA form, the CDR3 reads TGTGCCAGCAGCTTAGGAGGGAGAGGGTTAATCAGCAATCAGCCCCAGCATTTT. The rearrangement links TRBV7-9 to TRBJ1-5; no clear D. The CDR3 loop spans 18 amino acids. Germline V gene data show CDR1 as SEHNR and CDR2 as FQNEAQ (reference sequence). V lost 1 base and J lost 1, with 17 bases in between.

The chain uses TRBV27 and TRBJ1-1; D is undetermined. V lost 6 bases to trimming and J lost 2 bases, with 4 bases between them. Germline CDR1 reads MNHEY; CDR2 reads SMNVEV (reference sequence). There are 11 residues in the CDR3. CDR3 nucleotide sequence: TGTGCCAGCAGGAGAAACACTGAAGCTTTCTTT. Translated, it gives CASRRNTEAFF.